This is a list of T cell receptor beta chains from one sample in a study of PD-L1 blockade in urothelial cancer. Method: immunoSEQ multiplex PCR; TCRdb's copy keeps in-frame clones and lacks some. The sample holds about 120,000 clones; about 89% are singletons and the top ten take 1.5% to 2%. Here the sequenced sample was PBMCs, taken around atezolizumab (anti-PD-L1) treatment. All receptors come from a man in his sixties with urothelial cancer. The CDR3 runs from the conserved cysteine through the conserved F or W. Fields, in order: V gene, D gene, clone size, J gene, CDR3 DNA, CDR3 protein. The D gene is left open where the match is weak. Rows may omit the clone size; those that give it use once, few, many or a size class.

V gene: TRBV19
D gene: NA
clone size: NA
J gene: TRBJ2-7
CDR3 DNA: TGTGCCAGTAGTATTACATGGGAGGCCGAGCAGTACTTC
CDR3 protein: CASSITWEAEQYF

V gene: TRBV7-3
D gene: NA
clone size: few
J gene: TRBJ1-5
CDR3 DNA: TGTGCCAGCAGCTCACAACCCGATCAGCCCCAGCATTTT
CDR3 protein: CASSSQPDQPQHF

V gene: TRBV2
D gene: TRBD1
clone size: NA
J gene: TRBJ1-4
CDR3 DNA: TGTGCCAGCAGGAAAGGACAGGGGGGGTCTAATGAAAAACTGTTTTTT
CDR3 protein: CASRKGQGGSNEKLFF

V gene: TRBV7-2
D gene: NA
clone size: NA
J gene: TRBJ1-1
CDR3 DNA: TGTGCCAGCAGCTTAGGAGGTTGGGTCAAAAAGGACACTGAAGCTTTCTTT
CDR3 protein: CASSLGGWVKKDTEAFF

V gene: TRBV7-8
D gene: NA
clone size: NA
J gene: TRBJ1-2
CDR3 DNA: TGTGCCAGCAGCTCCGGCGGGGATAGTTTCTATGGCTACACCTTC
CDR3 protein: CASSSGGDSFYGYTF

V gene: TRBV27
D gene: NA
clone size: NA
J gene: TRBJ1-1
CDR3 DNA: TGTGCCAGCAGCCTAGGTCTTAACACTGAAGCTTTCTTT
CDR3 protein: CASSLGLNTEAFF

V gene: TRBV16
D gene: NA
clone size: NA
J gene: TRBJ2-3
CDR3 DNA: TGTGCCAGCAGCCAATCTAACGGGGACACAGATACGCAGTATTTT
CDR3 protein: CASSQSNGDTDTQYF

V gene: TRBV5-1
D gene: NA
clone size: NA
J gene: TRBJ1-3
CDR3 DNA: TGCGCCAGCAGCTTGGTCCCAAACGGCCCACAGGCATCTGGAAACACCATATATTTT
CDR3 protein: CASSLVPNGPQASGNTIYF

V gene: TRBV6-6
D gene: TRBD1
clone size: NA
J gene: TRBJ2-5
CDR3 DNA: TGTGCCAGCACCTACAGGGGCATTGGCAAAGAGACCCAGTACTTC
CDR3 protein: CASTYRGIGKETQYF

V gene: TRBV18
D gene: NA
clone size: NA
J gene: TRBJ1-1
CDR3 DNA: TGTGCCAGCTCACCGGGGAGGTGGAGCACTGAAGCTTTCTTT
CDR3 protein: CASSPGRWSTEAFF

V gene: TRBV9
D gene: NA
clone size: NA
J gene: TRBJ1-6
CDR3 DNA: TGTGCCAGCAGCGTAGAAGGGGCACCTAGCTCCTATAATTCACCCCTCCACTTT
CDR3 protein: CASSVEGAPSSYNSPLHF

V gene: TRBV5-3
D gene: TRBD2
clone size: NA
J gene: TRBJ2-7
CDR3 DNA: TGTGCCAGAAGCTTGGGCCAGCGGGGGGGAAACGAGCAGTACTTC
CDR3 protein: CARSLGQRGGNEQYF

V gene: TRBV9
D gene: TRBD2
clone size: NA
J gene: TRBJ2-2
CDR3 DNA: TGTGCCAGCAGCGTAGGGACTAGCGGGTATAACACCGGGGAGCTGTTTTTT
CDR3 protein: CASSVGTSGYNTGELFF

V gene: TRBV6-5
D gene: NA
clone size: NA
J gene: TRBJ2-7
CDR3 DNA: TGTGCCAGCAGTTACTCCCCAGGGGACCCCGACACGCCGACCTTC
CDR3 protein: CASSYSPGDPDTPTF

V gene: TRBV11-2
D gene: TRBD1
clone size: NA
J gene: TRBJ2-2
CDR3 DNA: TGTGCCAGCAGCTCGACAGGGGTTCGGACCGGGGAGCTGTTTTTT
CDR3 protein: CASSSTGVRTGELFF

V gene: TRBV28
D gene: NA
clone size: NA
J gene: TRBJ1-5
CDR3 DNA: TGTGCCAGCAGTTTGGCAGGGGCCCCTAGGAGCAATCAGCCCCAGCATTTT
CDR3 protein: CASSLAGAPRSNQPQHF

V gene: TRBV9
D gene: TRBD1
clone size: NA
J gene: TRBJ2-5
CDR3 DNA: TGTGCCAGCAGCGCAACCTGGACAGGGCAAGGAGAGACCCAGTACTTC
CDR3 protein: CASSATWTGQGETQYF

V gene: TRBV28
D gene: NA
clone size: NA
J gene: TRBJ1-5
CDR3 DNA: TGTGCCAGCAGAGTGGGCTATAGCAATCAGCCCCAGCATTTT
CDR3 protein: CASRVGYSNQPQHF

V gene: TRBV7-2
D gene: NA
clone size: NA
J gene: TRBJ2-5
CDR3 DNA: TGTGCCAGCAGCGAGACAGGAGAAAAAGAGACCCAGTACTTC
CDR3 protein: CASSETGEKETQYF

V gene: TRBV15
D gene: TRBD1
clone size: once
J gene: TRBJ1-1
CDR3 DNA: TGTGCCACCAGCAGGGCGGTAGGGACAGCCGTGAGGACTGAAGCTTTCTTT
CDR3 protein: CATSRAVGTAVRTEAFF

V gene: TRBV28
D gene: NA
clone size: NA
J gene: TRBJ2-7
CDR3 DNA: TGTGCCAGCAGTGCCATACGGACTGGAGCCTCCTACGAGCAGTACTTC
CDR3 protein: CASSAIRTGASYEQYF

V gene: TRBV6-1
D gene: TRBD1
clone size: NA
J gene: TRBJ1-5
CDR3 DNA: TGTGCCAGCAGCCCCGGGACAGGGGGGAATCAGCCCCAGCATTTT
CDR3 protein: CASSPGTGGNQPQHF

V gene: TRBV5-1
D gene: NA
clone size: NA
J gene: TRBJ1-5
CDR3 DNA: TGCGCCAGCAGCAAAGGTACAGAAAATCAGCCCCAGCATTTT
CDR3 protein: CASSKGTENQPQHF

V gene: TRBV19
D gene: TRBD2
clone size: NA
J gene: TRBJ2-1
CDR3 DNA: TGTGCCAGTAGTACATCTAGCGGGAGCTCCTACAATGAGCAGTTCTTC
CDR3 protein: CASSTSSGSSYNEQFF

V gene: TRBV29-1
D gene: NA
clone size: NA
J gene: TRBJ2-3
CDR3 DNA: TGCAGCGTTGTTCGGCTAGCGTCCGGAGATACGCAGTATTTT
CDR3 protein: CSVVRLASGDTQYF

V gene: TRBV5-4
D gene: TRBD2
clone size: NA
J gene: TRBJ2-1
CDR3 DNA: TGTGCCAGCAGCCTGGGACTAGCCGTCGTCAATGAGCAGTTCTTC
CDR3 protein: CASSLGLAVVNEQFF

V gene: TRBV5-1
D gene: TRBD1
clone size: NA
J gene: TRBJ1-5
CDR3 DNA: TGCGCCAGCAGCCCCGGACAGGGAGGGGGTCAGCCCCAGCATTTT
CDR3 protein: CASSPGQGGGQPQHF

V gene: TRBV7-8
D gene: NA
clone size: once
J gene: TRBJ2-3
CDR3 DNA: TGTGCCAGCAGCTTCAGGGGTGCAGATACGCAGTATTTT
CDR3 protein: CASSFRGADTQYF